This paragraph covers one TCR beta chain sequence. This clone showed up just once. This receptor's antigen is unknown. No much larger clonotype is one base removed from it; base qualities were not supplied. The sample originates from a study of blood T cell repertoires in COVID-19 (dated by TCRdb to about 2020). Some background on the complete study: Samples from collaborators originated in the United States, Italy and Spain and spanned both the acute and convalescent phases of COVID-19. Nearly every sample came with metadata listing a de-identified subject ID, COVID-19 status, age in years and sex. The material from the prospective study consisted of cDNA or gDNA derived from T cells, B-cell-depleted T cells, or PBMCs. Where available, HLA class I and class II types were obtained from metadata supplied by the sample provider rather than from assay-based typing. Samples were obtained from the ongoing ImmuneRACE study (first 160 participants) and from over 1,000 subjects provided by 6 global collaborators. The repertoires were made available in a free public database intended to serve as a resource for research on the immune response to SARS-CoV-2. The dataset comprised deeply sampled blood TCRbeta repertoires from subjects exposed to, actively infected with, or recovered from COVID-19. Study-wide findings and limitations: The amount of clinical and demographic metadata varied by source and participant and was provided uncurated.

The immunoSEQ Assay, a bias-controlled multiplex PCR, was used to amplify TCRbeta CDR3 regions from genomic DNA. The published analysis was carried out like this. Nucleated cell counts per sample were estimated from amplification of reference gene primers within the assay. To quantify the absolute abundance of each unique TCRbeta CDR3 rearrangement, sequence reads were collapsed and filtered. For each sample, productive Simpson clonality was calculated by taking the square root of Simpson's diversity index across productive rearrangements. The table was pulled from immuneACCESS by TCRdb, which kept in-frame rearrangements only. Such tables lose some clones; where checked, under half of the loss comes from unresolved V genes, and the rest has no known cause. V and J calls and clone size come straight from that table; D and trimming were deduced from the DNA. The sample contains 300,000 to 400,000 clones, over 75% of them found a single time. The ten biggest clones cover 0.97% of the sample.

Participants in the prospective study were aged roughly 18 to 100 years, lived in more than 20 United States geographic areas, and enrolled through a virtual design. In the prospective study, participants were assigned to cohorts based on the clinical history participants reported in a screening survey and a study questionnaire. In the prospective study, whole blood, serum and a nasopharyngeal or oropharyngeal swab were collected from each participant by mobile phlebotomists. Additional blood draws and questionnaires over an approximately two-month period could optionally be provided by prospective study participants. Prospective study blood samples were shipped either frozen or at room temperature before DNA extraction. From its cysteine to its phenylalanine, the CDR3 spans 13 amino acids. Solely the CDR3 DNA is kept, with 39 bases framed from the first base. V and J are truncated by 2 bases and 2 bases respectively, leaving an intervening sequence of 6 bases. Sequences MNHEY (CDR1) and SVGEGT (CDR2) are obtained from the germline V gene.

The TCR sequence derives from a woman aged 25 to 39 with acute COVID-19. The source material was PBMCs or T cells enriched from blood (not recorded which). The chain is made from TRBV6-2 or TRBV6-3 and TRBJ1-2, with no D gene named confidently. In nucleotides, the sequence is TGTGCCAGCAGTTACGGACTAAACTATGGCTACACCTTC. This sequence encodes CASSYGLNYGYTF.